This T cell receptor (beta chain) comes out of a study of beta chain features in type 1 diabetes. The CDR3 has 15 residues. Germline V CDR1 and CDR2: MDHEN, SYDVKM. Trimming cost V 1 base and J 4 bases, with 13 bases left between them. Expressed TCRB transcripts got sequenced, as all isolated RNA was reverse transcribed. This table comes from immunoSEQ multiplex PCR, and its TCRdb copy is limited to in-frame clones, with some not included. The sample includes 250,000 to 400,000 clones, approximately 14% of them seen just once. The source material was central memory CD4+ T cells from blood. This receptor was obtained from a young man in good health. V is TRBV28 and J is TRBJ1-1; D remains ambiguous. The CDR3 region is CASSLSPDLITEAFF. CDR3 bases: TGTGCCAGCAGTTTATCCCCCGACTTAATCACTGAAGCTTTCTTT. The full variable domain, its missing parts supplied by reference TRBV28 and TRBJ1-1, is DVKVTQSSRYLVKRTGEKVFLECVQDMDHENMFWYRQDPGLGLRLIYFSYDVKMKEKGDIPEGYSVSREKKERFSLILESASTNQTSMYLCASSLSPDLITEAFFGQGTRLTVV.